Included here is one T cell receptor (beta chain) sequence, with context. These data come from a study of blood T cell repertoires in COVID-19. For the study at large: PBMCs, B-cell-depleted T cells, or T cells provided the cDNA or gDNA that made up the material.

Some clones are missing from TCRdb's copy, which holds only in-frame ones; the method was immunoSEQ multiplex PCR. The sample holds approximately 390,000 clones; nearly 90% are singletons and the top ten take around 2%. This CDR3 comprises 16 residues. Germline V CDR1 and CDR2: LNHNV, YYDKDF (reference sequence). Germline trimming cut 0 bases from V and 6 bases from J; bases unmatched to any gene: 4. This TCR derives from a woman between 35 and 50 years old with acute COVID-19. The sample taken for sequencing was PBMCs or T cells enriched from blood (not recorded which). The V call is TRBV15, the J call TRBJ2-1; TRBD1 agrees at 11 bases. CDR3 nucleotides: TGTGCCACCAGCAGAGATTCCGGGACAGGGGGCAATGAGCAGTTCTTC. Translating it yields CATSRDSGTGGNEQFF.